This TCR beta chain originates from a study of identical twins. Unique molecular identifiers were present on cDNA, and template switching added a universal primer site. Each CDR3 protein gets one entry after TCRdb re-called the 5' RACE reads with MiXCR. The table shows about 340,000 distinct CDR3 sequences, with 8.5% to 10% occurring only once. The germline V gene encodes CDR1 KGHDR and CDR2 SFDVKD. The CDR3 length is 12 residues. The V gene lost 6 bases and the J gene lost 9 bases, with 12 bases spanning the gap. All donors were healthy, and all were Caucasian. Sequenced sample: naive T cells sorted from blood. This clonotype originated in a woman between 45 and 60 years old in good health. The chain is built from TRBV24-1 and TRBJ2-3; no clear D. CDR3 in amino acids: CATSSVGRTQYF. The DNA for the CDR3 is TGTGCCACCAGTTCTGTTGGACGGACGCAGTATTTT.